This T cell receptor beta chain was captured by sequencing in a study of T-cell reconstitution after alpha-beta-depleted transplantation in children. Overall study findings and caveats: One year after transplant, T-cell counts and diversity came mostly from newly produced T cells. Certain patients had high TCRbeta diversity at day 60, and it came from recipient T cells and thymic progenitors that survived.

The authors prepared the TCRbeta library with unique molecular identifiers. TCRdb independently ran MiXCR on the PCR reads; one entry per CDR3 protein. In the table there are hundreds of thousands of distinct CDR3 sequences, around 16% of which are singletons. This CDR3 spans 15 amino acids. On this clonotype itself: Antigen specificity is unknown.

The specimen comprised PBMCs, mostly from graft donor cells, sampled 360 days after TCRalphabeta/CD19-depleted stem cell transplant. The receptor was isolated from a male patient between 2 and 10 years old who had a stem cell transplant for acute lymphoblastic leukemia, so the T cells may come from the graft donor. The V gene is TRBV12-2, the J gene TRBJ2-1; the table's D gene call, TRBD1, was not cross checked with the DNA. TRBV12-2 is a pseudogene segment. CDR3 nucleotides: TGTGCAAGTCGCTTCCGGGACGCCTCGTACAATGAGCAGTTCTTC. It yields the protein CASRFRDASYNEQFF.